The entry that follows covers one TCR beta chain sequence. Its recognized antigen is unknown. Base-call qualities are not available, and no considerably larger clone is one nucleotide away. This specimen comes from a study of T cell responses to AZD1222 COVID-19 vaccine (dated by TCRdb to the early 2020s). For the study in its entirety: AZD1222 recipients given second doses at about 4 weeks or at about 12 weeks were pooled, since spike-specific TCR depth and breadth were not found to differ between the two schedules. A total of more than 230 trial participants underwent TCR sequencing, of whom 207 received two doses of AZD1222 and about 26 received two doses of the MenACWY control vaccine. Trial participants were enrolled by age into 18-55, 56-69 and 70-plus year subgroups, with around 150, 28 and 57 TCR-sequenced participants respectively.

As encoded in the germline V gene, CDR1 is MNHEY while CDR2 is SVGEGT. Between the V and J ends, shortened by 3 bases and 1 base respectively, the junction contains 7 bases. The cysteine opens and the phenylalanine closes a CDR3 of 13 amino acids. Only CDR3 DNA is held: 39 bases, read in frame from base 1. Results the study describes overall, beyond this receptor: Because no day 14 peak-response samples were available, the repertoires could be characterized only after the peak T cell response. Participants were mostly white British, with more females than males. The authors suggested clonal diversity may have been underestimated. The 56-69-year group was small, and its depth increase did not reach significance, likely because of low power. Spike-specific TCR breadth and depth rose significantly after two AZD1222 doses compared with day 0 and with MenACWY recipients. The vaccine-associated CD4 TCRs covered the entire spike protein, and the dominant responses fell in regions 160-218 and 743-854. Nearly half of unique spike-specific TCRs reportedly recognized epitopes outside regions mutated in the B.1.351 and B.1.1.7 variants. Conclusions about previously exposed vaccinees are limited, since just six or seven AZD1222 recipients were seropositive for SARS-CoV-2 at baseline.

What the time point label conveys for this sample: baseline before first vaccination. Vaccinee samples came from UK trials COV001 and COV002, including a single-blind randomized controlled phase 2/3 trial of AZD1222 (ChAdOx1 nCoV-19) in healthy adults. Trial participant PBMC samples were collected at day 0 and day 28 after the second dose for TCRbeta chain sequencing. The CDR3 regions of human TCRbeta chains were subjected to immunosequencing. In the original analysis: Repertoire TCRs were checked for matches against a reference library of SARS-CoV-2-specific TCRs that had been generated using the MIRA antigen-specificity platform. Breadth meant the fraction of unique TCRs that were SARS-CoV-2-associated, whereas depth meant the fraction of total T cells that were SARS-CoV-2-associated. Each spike-specific TCR was assigned to its reactive spike region and to a CD4 or CD8 class using the MIRA data. Log10-transformed breadth and depth values were compared by one-way ANOVA with Sidak's multiple comparisons tests. TCRdb limited this immuneACCESS table to in-frame rearrangements with V and J called. A share of clones is missing; checked studies link under half to unresolved V genes, and the rest is unexplained. V and J calls and clone size are as listed in that table; D and trimming were resolved from the DNA. This sample is represented by roughly 170,000 clones; 88% of them were singletons. Roughly 0.49% of the sample comes from the top ten.

This sequence was found in an adult in good health. The V and J segments used are TRBV6-2 or TRBV6-3 and TRBJ2-7, with a weak D call of TRBD1 (5 bases match). Here the sequenced sample was peripheral blood, taken on day 0 of AZD1222 vaccination. The sequenced DNA: TGTGCCAGCAGTTATACAGGATCCTACGAGCAGTACTTC. The translation is CASSYTGSYEQYF.